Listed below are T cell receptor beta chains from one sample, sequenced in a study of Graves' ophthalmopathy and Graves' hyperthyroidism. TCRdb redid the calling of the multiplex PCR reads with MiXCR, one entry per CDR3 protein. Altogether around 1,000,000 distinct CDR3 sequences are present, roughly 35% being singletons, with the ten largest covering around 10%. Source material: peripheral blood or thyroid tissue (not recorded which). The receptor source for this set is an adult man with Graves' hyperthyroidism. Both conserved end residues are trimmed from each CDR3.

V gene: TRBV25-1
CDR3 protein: ASSEGTGPTGELF

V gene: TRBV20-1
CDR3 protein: SAPAPWGGGGSGELF

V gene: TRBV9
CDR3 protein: ASSPSMTGNSPLH

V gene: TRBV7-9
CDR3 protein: ASSQMSAEAF

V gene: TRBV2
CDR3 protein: AISAGNQPQH

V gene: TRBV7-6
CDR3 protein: ASSLDTGSNSPLH

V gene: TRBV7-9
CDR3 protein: ATEQVEAF

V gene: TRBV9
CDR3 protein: ASSPDSIRPGGTQY

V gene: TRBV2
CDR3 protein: ASSERPGGGRPLH

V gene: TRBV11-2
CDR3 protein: ASSSDVRRITGELF

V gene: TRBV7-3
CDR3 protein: ASSLNLNSPLH

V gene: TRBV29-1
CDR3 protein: SVVWTEPQH

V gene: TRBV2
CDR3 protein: ASSMDRNQPQH

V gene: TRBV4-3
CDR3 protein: ASSQDSTSGGTQY

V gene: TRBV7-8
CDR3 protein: ASRQGVSNEKLF

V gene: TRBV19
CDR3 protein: ASSKGAGTLNTGELF

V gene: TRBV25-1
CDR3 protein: ASSEGTRVYNSPLH

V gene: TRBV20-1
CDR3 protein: SPANQGRAYEQY

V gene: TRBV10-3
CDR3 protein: ASSASPTINTIY

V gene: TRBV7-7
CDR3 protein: ASSLGPLAV

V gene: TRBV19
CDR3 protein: ASSTLTEAF

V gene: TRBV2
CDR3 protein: ASRETGVGNQPQH

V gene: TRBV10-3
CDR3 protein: AISESGGIDEQF

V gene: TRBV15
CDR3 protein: ATSPAPGGWYEQY

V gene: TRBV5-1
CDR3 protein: ASSFTEGVYEQY

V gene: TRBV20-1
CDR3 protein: SAESGYNQPQH

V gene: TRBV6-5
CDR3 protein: ASSSTRRGLLQPQH

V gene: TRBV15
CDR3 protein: ATSREKAGYT

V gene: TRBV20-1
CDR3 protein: SARIVGRAFAGELF

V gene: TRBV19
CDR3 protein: ASKSPRANTGELF

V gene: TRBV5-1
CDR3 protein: ASSLALAGNYEQY

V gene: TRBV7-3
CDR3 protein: ASCLDRTHSYEQY

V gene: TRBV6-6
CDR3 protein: ASSRPWNTGELF

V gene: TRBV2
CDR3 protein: AISDSSGRQETQY

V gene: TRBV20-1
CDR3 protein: SASGGQGKVDYGYT

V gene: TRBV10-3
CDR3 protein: AIRSEQGLSRNYGYT

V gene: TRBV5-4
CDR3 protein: ASSLSGGTSGEQY

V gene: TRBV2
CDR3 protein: ASSLLTQRQETQY

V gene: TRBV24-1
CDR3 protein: ATGEREGETQY

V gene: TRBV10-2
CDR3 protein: ASSADRARAANVLT

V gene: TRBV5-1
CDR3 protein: ASSLPGQYQETQY

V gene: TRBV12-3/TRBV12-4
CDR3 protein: ASSPPDRVSPLH

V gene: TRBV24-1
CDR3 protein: ATSPNSPRNTEAF

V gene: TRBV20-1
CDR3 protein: SAVLRWGDRRREGNTIY

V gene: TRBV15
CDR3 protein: ATSRGTGTNTGELF

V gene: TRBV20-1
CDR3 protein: SARGANTEAF

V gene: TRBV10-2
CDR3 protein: ASSAGTSGTEQY

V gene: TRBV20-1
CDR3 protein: SHPGGRPYEQY

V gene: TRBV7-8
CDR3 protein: ASSLAGAQPQH

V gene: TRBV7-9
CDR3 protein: ASSLADRLRGGYGYT

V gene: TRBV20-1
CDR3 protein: SARGGGLGQETQY

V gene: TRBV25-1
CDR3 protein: ASSGRTGATPRLTGELF

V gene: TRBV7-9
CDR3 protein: ASSWVDGGGQH

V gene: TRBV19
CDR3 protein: ASSRVGMSYEQY

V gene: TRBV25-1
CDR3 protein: ASKMASSTDTQY